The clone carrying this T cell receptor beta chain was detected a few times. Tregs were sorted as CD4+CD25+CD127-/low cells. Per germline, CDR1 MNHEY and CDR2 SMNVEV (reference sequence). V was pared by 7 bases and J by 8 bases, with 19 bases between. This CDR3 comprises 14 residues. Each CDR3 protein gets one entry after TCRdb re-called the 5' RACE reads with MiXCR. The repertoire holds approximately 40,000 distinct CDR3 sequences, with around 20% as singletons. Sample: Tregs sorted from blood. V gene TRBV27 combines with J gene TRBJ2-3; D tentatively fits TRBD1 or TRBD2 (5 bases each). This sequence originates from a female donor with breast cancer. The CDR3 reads CASTPSTGTLTQYF. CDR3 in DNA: TGTGCCAGCACCCCGTCCACCGGGACCCTTACGCAGTATTTT.